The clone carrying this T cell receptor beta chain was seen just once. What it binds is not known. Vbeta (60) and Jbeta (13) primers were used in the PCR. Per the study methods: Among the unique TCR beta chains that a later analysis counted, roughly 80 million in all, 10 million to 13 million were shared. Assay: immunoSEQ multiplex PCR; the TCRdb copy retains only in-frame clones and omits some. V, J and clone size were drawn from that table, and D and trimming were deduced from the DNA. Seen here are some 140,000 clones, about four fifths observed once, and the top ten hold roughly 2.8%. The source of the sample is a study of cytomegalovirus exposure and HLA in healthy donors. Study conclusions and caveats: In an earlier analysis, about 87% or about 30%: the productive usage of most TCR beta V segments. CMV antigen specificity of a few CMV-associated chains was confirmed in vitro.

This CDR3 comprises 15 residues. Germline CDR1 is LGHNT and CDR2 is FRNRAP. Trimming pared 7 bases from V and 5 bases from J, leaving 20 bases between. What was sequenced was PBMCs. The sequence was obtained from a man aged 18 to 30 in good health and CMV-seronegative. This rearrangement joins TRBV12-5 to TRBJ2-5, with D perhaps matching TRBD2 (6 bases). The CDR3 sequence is CASVPGHRAGETQYF. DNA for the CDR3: TGTGCTAGTGTTCCGGGCCACCGTGCGGGGGAGACCCAGTACTTC.